Listed below are T cell receptor beta chains from one sample, sequenced in a study of cytomegalovirus exposure and HLA in healthy donors. Some clones are missing from TCRdb's copy, which holds only in-frame ones; the method was immunoSEQ multiplex PCR. The sample has over 70,000 clones; roughly three quarters are singletons. Sequencing was performed on PBMCs. These receptors all come from a man between 25 and 39 years old in good health and CMV-seronegative. Each CDR3 is given without its conserved first and last residue. Fields, in order: V gene, J gene, CDR3 protein.

V: TRBV7-2
J: TRBJ2-2
CDR3: ASSLARGRGAGELF

V: TRBV4-3
J: TRBJ1-3
CDR3: ASSQLTDRGSGNTIY

V: TRBV19
J: TRBJ1-1
CDR3: ASSITGGTEAF

V: TRBV28
J: TRBJ2-7
CDR3: ASSLPGQGNYEQY

V: TRBV6-5
J: TRBJ1-1
CDR3: ASSSPRVTNTEAF

V: TRBV20-1
J: TRBJ1-4
CDR3: SAPQDEKLF

V: TRBV4-3
J: TRBJ1-2
CDR3: ASSQPGQDGAYGYT

V: TRBV19
J: TRBJ1-1
CDR3: ASSTAADRSMNTEAF

V: TRBV6-4
J: TRBJ1-4
CDR3: ARNGNEKLF

V: TRBV28
J: TRBJ2-1
CDR3: ASSFSAGDTISYNEQF

V: TRBV4-2
J: TRBJ2-3
CDR3: ASSHLAGGQVDTQY

V: TRBV5-1
J: TRBJ2-5
CDR3: ASSLASGSRETQY

V: TRBV6-6
J: TRBJ1-2
CDR3: ASSYSSDRANYGYT

V: TRBV27
J: TRBJ1-1
CDR3: ASNKRGGPEAF

V: TRBV11-2
J: TRBJ2-3
CDR3: ASSLGPGQGLGDTQY

V: TRBV7-9
J: TRBJ2-1
CDR3: ASSKGTSEHNEQF

V: TRBV5-4
J: TRBJ2-1
CDR3: ASSKRLAGGLIEQF

V: TRBV11-2
J: TRBJ2-3
CDR3: ASSSGQGDTQY

V: TRBV29-1
J: TRBJ2-2
CDR3: SVAQTAPATGQGPTGELF

V: TRBV2
J: TRBJ2-1
CDR3: ASSEEAAGAYNEQF